This TCR beta chain derives from a study of radiation and T cells in renal cell carcinoma. This table comes from immunoSEQ multiplex PCR, and its TCRdb copy is limited to in-frame clones, with some not included. The table includes about 19,000 clones, 55% to 65% detected once. The treatment: 15 Gy SBRT to primary tumor, nephrectomy 4 weeks later. Nephrectomy followed 15 Gy stereotactic body radiation by 4 weeks. Per germline, CDR1 SGHRS and CDR2 YFSETQ. There are 14 residues in the CDR3. The ends were cut back, 0 bases at V and 2 bases at J, with 8 bases in the middle. The clonotype originates from a woman between 70 and 85 years old with renal cell carcinoma. This chain links TRBV5-1 with TRBJ1-1; D remains unclear. Sequencing was performed on tumor tissue, taken from a patient whose treatment included radiotherapy and nephrectomy. CDR3 loop: CASSLGSVNTEAFF. In DNA form, the CDR3 reads TGCGCCAGCAGCTTGGGATCGGTCAACACTGAAGCTTTCTTT.